The clone carrying this T cell receptor beta chain was found a few times. The data stem from a study of blood T cell repertoires in COVID-19. Across the study: COVID-19 samples from acute and convalescent phases originated in the United States, Italy and Spain.

The CDR3 covers 15 residues. V was trimmed by 0 bases and J by 3 bases, leaving 10 bases between them. Germline V gene sequence: CDR1 SGHRS, CDR2 YFSETQ. Followed over time, Seattle patients had been enrolled while infection was active. TCRdb's copy holds only in-frame clones and misses some; the assay was immunoSEQ multiplex PCR. Of around 37,000 clones listed, around 84% are singletons. Sequencing input: peripheral blood. This receptor was identified in a man in his sixties with COVID-19, enrolled during active disease. This sequence joins TRBV5-1 and TRBJ1-3; possibly TRBD1 for D (6 bases). The CDR3 DNA reads TGCGCCAGCAGCTTGGTGTCAGGGGATGGAAACACCATATATTTT. It codes for CASSLVSGDGNTIYF.